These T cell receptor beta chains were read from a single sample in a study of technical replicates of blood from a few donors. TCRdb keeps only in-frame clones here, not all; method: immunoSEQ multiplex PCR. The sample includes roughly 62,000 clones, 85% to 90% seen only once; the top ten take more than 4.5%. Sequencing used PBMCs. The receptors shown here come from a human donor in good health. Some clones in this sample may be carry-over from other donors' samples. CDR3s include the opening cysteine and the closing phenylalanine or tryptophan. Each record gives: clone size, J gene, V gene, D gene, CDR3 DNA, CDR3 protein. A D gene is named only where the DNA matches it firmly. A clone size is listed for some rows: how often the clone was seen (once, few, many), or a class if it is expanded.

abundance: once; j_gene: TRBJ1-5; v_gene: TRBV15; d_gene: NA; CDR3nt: TGTGCCACCAGCAGAGATCGGGGGGCAGGGGTCCAGCCCCAGCATTTT; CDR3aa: CATSRDRGAGVQPQHF
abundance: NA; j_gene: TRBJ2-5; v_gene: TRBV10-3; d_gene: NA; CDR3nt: TGTGCCATCAGTGAAGAGGGAGAGACCCAGTACTTC; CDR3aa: CAISEEGETQYF
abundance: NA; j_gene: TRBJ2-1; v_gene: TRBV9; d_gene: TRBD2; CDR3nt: TGTGCCAGCAGCGTAGGACTAGCGACCTACAATGAGCAGTTCTTC; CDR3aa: CASSVGLATYNEQFF
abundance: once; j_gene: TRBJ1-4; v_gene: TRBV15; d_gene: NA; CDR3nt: TGTGCCACCAGCAGAGATGGGAGGGAAGATGAAAAACTGTTTTTT; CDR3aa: CATSRDGREDEKLFF
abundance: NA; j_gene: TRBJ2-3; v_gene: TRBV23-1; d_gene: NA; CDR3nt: TGCGCCAGCAGTCAATCAGGAGGCCTGCCGACAGATACGCAGTATTTT; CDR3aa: CASSQSGGLPTDTQYF
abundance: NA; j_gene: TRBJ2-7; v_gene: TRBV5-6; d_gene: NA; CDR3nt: TGTGCCAGCAGCTTGGTATCGGGCGAGCAGTACTTC; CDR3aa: CASSLVSGEQYF
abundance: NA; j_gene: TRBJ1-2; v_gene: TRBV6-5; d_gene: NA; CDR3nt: TGTGCCAGCAGTTACTCCCCGGGGAGCTATGGCTACACCTTC; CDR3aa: CASSYSPGSYGYTF
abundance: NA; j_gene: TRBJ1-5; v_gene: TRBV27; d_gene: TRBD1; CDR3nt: TGTGCCAGCAGACCCCGACAGGGGAGTGGGGGCAATCAGCCCCAGCATTTT; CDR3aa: CASRPRQGSGGNQPQHF
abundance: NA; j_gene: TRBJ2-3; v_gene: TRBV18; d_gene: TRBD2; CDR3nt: TGTGCCAGCTCACTGTGGCGGGAGGGCACAGATACGCAGTATTTT; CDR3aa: CASSLWREGTDTQYF
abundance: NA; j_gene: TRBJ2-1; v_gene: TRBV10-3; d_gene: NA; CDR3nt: TGTGCCATCAGCGAGTCTGAGAGCGATGAGCAGTTCTTC; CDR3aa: CAISESESDEQFF
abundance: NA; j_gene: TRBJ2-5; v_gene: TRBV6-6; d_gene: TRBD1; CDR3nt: TGTGCCAGCAGTTTCGGGACAGCGACAAATTACCAGTACTTC; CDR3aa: CASSFGTATNYQYF
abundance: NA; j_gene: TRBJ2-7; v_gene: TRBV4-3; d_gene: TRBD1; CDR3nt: TGCGCCAGCAGCCGGGACAGGGCAATGAAGGCCTACGAGCAGTACTTC; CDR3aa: CASSRDRAMKAYEQYF
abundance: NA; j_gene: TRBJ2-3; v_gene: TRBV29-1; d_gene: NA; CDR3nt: TGCAGCGTCCCGAGGGCGGCAGATACGCAGTATTTT; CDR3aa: CSVPRAADTQYF